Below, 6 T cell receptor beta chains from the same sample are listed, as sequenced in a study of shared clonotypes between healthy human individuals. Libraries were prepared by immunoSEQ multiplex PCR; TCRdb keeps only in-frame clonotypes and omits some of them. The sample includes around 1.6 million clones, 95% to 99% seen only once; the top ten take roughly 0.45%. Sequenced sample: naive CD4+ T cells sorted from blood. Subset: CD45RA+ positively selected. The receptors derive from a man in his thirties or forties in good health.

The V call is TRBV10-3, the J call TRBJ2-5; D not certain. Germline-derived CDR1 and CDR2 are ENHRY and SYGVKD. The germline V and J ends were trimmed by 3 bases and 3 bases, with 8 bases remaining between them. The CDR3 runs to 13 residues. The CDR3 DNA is TGTGCCATCAGTGATATAGGGAAAGAGACCCAGTACTTC. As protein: CAISDIGKETQYF.

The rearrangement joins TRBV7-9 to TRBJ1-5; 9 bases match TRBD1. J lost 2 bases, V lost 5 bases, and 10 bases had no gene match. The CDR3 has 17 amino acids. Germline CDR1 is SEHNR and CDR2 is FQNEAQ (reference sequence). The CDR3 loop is CASSQNTGGARNQPQHF. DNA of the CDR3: TGTGCCAGCAGCCAGAATACAGGGGGCGCGCGCAATCAGCCCCAGCATTTT.

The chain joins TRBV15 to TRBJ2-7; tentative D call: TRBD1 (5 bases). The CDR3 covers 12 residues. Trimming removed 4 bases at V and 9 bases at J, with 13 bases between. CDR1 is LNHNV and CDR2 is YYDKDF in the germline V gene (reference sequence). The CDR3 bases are TGTGCCACCAGCACCGTCGACAGAGGGCAGTACTTC. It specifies CATSTVDRGQYF.

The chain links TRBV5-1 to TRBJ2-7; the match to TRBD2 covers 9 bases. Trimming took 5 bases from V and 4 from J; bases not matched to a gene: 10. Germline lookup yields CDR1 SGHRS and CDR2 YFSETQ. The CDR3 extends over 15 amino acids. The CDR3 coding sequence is TGCGCCAGCAGGGGGTTGCGGGAGGGCCTTTACGAGCAGTACTTC. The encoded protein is CASRGLREGLYEQYF.

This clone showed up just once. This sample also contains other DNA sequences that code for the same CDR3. The CDR3: CATSRDLGGEQFF. Here the CDR3 DNA reads TGTGCCACCAGCAGAGATCTTGGGGGTGAGCAGTTCTTC. The chain carries TRBV15 and TRBJ2-1; D is possibly TRBD1 or TRBD2 (5 bases each). The CDR3 is 13 residues long. The germline gives CDR1 LNHNV, CDR2 YYDKDF (reference sequence). Trimming took off 0 bases at V and 9 bases at J, with 9 bases between the two ends.

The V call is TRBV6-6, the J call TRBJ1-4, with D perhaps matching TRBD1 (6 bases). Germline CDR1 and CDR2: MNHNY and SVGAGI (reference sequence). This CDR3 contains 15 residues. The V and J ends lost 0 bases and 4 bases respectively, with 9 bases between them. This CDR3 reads CASSYSRTVNEKLFF. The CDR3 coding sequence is TGTGCCAGCAGTTACTCCCGGACAGTTAATGAAAAACTGTTTTTT.